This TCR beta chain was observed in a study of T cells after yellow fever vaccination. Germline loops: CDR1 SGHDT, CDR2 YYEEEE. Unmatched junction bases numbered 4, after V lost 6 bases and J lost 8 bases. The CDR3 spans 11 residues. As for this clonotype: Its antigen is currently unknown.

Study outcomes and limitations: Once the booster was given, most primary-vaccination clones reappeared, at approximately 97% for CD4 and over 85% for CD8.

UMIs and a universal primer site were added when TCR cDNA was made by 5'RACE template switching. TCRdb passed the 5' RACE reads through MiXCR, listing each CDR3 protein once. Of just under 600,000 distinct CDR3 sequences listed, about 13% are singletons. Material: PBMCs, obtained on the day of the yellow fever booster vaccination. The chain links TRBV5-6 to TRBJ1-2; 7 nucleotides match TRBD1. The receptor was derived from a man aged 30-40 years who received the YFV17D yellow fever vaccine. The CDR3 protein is CASTGGLGYTF. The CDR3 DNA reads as TGTGCCAGCACAGGGGGGCTCGGCTACACCTTC. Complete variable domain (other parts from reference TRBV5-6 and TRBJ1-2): DAGVTQSPTHLIKTRGQQVTLRCSPKSGHDTVSWYQQALGQGPQFIFQYYEEEERQRGNFPDRFSGHQFPNYSSELNVNALLLGDSALYLCASTGGLGYTFGSGTRLTVV.